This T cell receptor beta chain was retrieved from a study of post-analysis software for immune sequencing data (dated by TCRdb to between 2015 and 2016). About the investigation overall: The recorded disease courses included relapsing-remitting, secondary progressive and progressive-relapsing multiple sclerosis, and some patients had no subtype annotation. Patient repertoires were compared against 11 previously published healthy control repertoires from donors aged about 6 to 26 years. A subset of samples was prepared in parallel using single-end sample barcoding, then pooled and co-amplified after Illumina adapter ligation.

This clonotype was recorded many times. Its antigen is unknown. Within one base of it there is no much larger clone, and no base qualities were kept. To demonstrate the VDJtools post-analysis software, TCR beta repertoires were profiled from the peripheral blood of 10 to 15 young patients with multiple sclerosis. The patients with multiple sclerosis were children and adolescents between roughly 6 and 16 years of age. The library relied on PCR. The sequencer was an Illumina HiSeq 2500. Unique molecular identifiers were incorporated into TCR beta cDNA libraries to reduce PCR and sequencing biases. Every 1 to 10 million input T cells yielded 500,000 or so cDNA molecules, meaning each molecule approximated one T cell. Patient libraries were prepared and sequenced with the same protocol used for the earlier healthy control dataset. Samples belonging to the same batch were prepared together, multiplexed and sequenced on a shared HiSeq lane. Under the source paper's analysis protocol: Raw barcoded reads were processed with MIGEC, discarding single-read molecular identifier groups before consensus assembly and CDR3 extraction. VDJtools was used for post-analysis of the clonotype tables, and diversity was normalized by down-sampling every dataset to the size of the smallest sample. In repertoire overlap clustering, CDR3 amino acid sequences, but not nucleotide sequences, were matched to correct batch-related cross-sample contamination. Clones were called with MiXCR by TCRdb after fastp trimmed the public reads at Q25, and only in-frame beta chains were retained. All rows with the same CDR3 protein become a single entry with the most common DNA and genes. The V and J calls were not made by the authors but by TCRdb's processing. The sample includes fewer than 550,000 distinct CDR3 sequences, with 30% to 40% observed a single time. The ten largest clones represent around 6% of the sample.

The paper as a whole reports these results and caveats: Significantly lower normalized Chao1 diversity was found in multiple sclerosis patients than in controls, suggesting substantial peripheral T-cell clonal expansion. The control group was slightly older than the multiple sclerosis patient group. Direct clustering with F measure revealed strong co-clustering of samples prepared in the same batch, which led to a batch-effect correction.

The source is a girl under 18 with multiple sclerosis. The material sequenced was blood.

CDR3 loop: CSAPDGNPMQETQYF. The DNA sequence follows: TGCAGTGCTCCCGACGGAAATCCGATGCAAGAGACCCAGTACTTC. The rearranged chain carries TRBV20-1 and TRBJ2-5, with the identity of the D gene unclear. Per the germline V gene (reference sequence), DFQATT is the CDR1 and SNEGSKA is the CDR2. Trimming at the junction amounts to 5 bases on V and 2 bases on J, and the germline ends lie 18 bases apart. The CDR3 goes from the cysteine to the phenylalanine over 15 residues. The sequence is cut down to CDR3 DNA, 45 bases in frame from base 1.